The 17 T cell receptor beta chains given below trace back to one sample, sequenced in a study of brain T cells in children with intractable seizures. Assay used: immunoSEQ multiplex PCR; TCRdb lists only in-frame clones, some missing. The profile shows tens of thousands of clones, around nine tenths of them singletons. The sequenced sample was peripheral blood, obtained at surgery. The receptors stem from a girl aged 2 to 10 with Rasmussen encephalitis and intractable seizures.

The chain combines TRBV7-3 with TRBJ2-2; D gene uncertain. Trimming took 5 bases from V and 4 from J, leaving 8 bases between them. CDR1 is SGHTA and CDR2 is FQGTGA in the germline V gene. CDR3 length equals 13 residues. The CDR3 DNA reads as TGTGCCAGCAGCCCCCAACTCACCGGGGAGCTGTTTTTT. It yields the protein CASSPQLTGELFF.

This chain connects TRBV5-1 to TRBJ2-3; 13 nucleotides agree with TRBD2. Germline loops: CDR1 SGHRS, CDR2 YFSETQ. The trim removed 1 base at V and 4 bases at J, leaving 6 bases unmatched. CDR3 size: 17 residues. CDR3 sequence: CASSLSRTSGSPDTQYF. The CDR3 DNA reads TGCGCCAGCAGCTTGTCCCGGACTAGCGGGAGTCCAGATACGCAGTATTTT.

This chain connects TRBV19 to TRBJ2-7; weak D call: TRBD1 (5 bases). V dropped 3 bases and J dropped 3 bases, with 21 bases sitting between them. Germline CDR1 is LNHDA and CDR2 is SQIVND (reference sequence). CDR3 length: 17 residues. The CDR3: CASSMGPTASKFYEQYF. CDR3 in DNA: TGTGCCAGTAGTATGGGCCCGACAGCCAGTAAATTCTACGAGCAGTACTTC.

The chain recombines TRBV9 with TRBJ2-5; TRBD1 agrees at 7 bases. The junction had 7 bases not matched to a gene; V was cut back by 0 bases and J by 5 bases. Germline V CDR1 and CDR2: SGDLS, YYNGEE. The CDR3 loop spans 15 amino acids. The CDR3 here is CASSVAQGRLETQYF. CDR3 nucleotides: TGTGCCAGCAGCGTAGCACAGGGGAGACTGGAGACCCAGTACTTC.

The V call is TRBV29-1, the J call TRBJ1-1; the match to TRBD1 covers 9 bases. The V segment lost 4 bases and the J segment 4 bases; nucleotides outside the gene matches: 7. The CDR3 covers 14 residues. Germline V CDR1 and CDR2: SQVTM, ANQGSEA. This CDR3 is CSVVNRGLFTEAFF. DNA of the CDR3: TGCAGCGTTGTTAACAGGGGGCTGTTCACTGAAGCTTTCTTT.

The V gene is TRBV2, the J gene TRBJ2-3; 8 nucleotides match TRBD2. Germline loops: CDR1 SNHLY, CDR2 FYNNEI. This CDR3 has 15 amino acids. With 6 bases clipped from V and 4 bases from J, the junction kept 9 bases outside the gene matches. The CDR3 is CASSLLAVYPDTQYF. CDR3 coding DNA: TGTGCCAGCAGCTTACTAGCGGTATACCCAGATACGCAGTATTTT.

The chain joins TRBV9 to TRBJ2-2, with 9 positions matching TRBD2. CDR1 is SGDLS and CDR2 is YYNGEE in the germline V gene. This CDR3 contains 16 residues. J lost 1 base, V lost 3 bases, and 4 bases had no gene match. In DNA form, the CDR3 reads TGTGCCAGCAGCGGAATAGCGGGGGTGAACACCGGGGAGCTGTTTTTT. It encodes CASSGIAGVNTGELFF. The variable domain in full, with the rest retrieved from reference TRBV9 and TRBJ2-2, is DSGVTQTPKHLITATGQRVTLRCSPRSGDLSVYWYQQSLDQGLQFLIQYYNGEERAKGNILERFSAQQFPDLHSELNLSSLELGDSALYFCASSGIAGVNTGELFFGEGSRLTVL.

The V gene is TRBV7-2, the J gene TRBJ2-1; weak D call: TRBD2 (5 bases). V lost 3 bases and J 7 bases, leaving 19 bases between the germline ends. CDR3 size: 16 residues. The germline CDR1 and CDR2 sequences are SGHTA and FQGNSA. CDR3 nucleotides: TGTGCCAGCAGCTTCTCAGAGCGGCCGGGCCGGAATGAGCAGTTCTTC. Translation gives CASSFSERPGRNEQFF.

The CDR3 bases are TGTGCCAGCAGCCCGCGGGGGGGGAGGGGATCACCCCTCCACTTT. Protein product: CASSPRGGRGSPLHF. V is TRBV5-4 and J is TRBJ1-6; tentatively, D is TRBD1 (5 bases). V was shortened by 4 bases and J by 10 bases, with 18 bases between the two germline ends. The CDR3 has 15 amino acids. CDR1 and CDR2 (germline): SGHNT, YYREEE (reference sequence).

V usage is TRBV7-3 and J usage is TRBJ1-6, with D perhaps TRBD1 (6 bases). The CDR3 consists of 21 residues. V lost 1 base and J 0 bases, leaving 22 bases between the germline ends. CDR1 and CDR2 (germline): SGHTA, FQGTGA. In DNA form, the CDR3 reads TGTGCCAGCAGCTTAAACTTCCTCGCCCAGGGGCTAAGCTCCTATAATTCACCCCTCCACTTT. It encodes CASSLNFLAQGLSSYNSPLHF.

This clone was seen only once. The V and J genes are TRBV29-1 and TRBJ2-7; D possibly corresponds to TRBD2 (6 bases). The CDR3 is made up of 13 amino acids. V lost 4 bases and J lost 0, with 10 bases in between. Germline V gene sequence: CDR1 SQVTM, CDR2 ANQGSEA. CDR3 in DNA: TGCAGCGTTGGGGGGGATCCCTCCTACGAGCAGTACTTC. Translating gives CSVGGDPSYEQYF.

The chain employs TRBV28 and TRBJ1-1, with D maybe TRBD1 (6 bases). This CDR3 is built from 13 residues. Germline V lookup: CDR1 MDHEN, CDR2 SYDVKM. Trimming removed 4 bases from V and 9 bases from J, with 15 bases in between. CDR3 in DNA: TGTGCCAGCAGTTCCAGGGGATACGGGCAAGCTTTCTTT. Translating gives CASSSRGYGQAFF.

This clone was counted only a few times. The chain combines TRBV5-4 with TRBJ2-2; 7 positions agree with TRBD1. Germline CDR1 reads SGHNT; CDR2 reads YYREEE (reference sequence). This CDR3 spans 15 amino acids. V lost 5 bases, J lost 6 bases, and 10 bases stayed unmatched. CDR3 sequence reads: CASSLGQPGSGELFF. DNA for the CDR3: TGTGCCAGCAGTCTGGGACAGCCTGGCTCCGGGGAGCTGTTTTTT.

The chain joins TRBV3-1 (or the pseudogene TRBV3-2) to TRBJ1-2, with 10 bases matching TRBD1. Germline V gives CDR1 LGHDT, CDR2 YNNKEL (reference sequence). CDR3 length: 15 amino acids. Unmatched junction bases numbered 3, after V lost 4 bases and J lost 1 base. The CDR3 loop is CASSPGQGVNYGYTF. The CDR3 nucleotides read TGTGCCAGCAGCCCCGGACAGGGGGTTAACTATGGCTACACCTTC.

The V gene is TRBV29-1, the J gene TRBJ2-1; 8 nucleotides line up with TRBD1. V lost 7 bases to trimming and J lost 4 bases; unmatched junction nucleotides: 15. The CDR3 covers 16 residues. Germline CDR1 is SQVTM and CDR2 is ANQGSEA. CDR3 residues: CSGLTIGQGGYNEQFF. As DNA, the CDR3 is TGCAGCGGCCTTACCATTGGACAGGGTGGATACAATGAGCAGTTCTTC.

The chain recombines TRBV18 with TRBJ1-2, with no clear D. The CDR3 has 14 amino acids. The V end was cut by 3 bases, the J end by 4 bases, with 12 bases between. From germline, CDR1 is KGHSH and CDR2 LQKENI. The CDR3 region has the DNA TGTGCCAGCTCACCGCGGCAGAGCCTCTATGGCTACACCTTC. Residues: CASSPRQSLYGYTF. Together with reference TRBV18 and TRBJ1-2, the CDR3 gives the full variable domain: NAGVMQNPRHLVRRRGQEARLRCSPMKGHSHVYWYRQLPEEGLKFMVYLQKENIIDESGMPKERFSAEFPKEGPSILRIQQVVRGDSAAYFCASSPRQSLYGYTFGSGTRLTVV.

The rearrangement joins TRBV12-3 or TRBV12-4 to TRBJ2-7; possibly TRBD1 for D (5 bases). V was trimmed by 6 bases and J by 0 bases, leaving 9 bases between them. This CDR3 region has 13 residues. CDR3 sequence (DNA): TGTGCCAGCAGGGACACCGACTCCTACGAGCAGTACTTC. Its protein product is CASRDTDSYEQYF.